This T cell receptor beta chain was recorded in a study of blood T cell repertoires in COVID-19. Study overall: In each case, the material was cDNA or gDNA derived from T cells, B-cell-depleted T cells, or PBMCs.

Per the original data handling: Amplification with reference gene primers provided the estimates of nucleated cell counts. Some clones are missing from TCRdb's copy, which holds only in-frame ones; the method was immunoSEQ multiplex PCR. V and J calls and clone size are given by that table; D and trimming were obtained from the DNA. The sample has more than 400,000 clones; 75% to 90% are singletons. The CDR3 runs 16 residues. Trimming removed 5 bases from V and 4 bases from J, with 20 bases in between. The germline gives CDR1 SEHNR, CDR2 FQNEAQ (reference sequence). Allocation to cohorts depended on clinical history reported by the participants.

Input material: PBMCs or T cells enriched from blood (not recorded which). The chain uses TRBV7-9 and TRBJ1-2; perhaps TRBD1 as D (6 bases). The receptor was isolated from a young woman who had recovered from COVID-19. The CDR3 nucleotides read TGTGCCAGCAGCCCCGCCGCGGGGGACACCACCTATGGCTACACCTTC. This gives the protein CASSPAAGDTTYGYTF.